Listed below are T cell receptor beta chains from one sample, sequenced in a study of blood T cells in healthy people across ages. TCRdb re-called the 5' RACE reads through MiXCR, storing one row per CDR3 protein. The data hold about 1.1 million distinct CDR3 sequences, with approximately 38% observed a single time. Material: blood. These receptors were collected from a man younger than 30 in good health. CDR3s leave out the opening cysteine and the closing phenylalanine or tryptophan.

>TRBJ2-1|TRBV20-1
SASPDILPYGEQF
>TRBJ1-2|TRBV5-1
ASSSAGAGGDNGYT
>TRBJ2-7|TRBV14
ASSLVYSYEQY
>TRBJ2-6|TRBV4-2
ASSYSEGSGANVLT
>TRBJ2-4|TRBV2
ASRAGTTTKNIQY
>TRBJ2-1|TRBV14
ASSQGLGGGIGERF
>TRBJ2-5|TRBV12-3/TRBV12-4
ASSLGTQETQY
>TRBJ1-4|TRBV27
ASSLEQGAANEKLF
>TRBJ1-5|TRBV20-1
SARAGLSNQPQH
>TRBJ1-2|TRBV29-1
SVEEDYGYT
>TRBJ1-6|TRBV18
ASSPPASSYNSPLH
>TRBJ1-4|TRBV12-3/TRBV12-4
ASSLAGSNEKLF
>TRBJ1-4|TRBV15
ATSPTHGTGRTPNEKLF
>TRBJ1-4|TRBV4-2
ASSQVALLGDRLKLREKLF
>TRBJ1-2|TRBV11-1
ASSLVGPRDGHT
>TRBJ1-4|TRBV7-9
ASGWYPEGTKEKLF
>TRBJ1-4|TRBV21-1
ASSAPTTDRLF
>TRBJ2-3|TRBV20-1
SARDPTSTDTQY
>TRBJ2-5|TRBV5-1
ASSTFTEETQY
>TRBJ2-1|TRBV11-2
ASSLGPASGGFNEQF
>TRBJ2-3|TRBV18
ASSPGQGGGTDTQY
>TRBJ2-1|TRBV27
ASTRGGDYNEQF
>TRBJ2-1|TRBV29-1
SVVTSGGNNEQF
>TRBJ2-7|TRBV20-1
SALSGAAYEQY
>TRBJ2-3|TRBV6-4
ASSKLITETQY
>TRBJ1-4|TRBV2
ASQGQGNEKLF